This TCR beta chain was identified during a study of cytomegalovirus exposure and HLA in healthy donors. All donors participated as healthy donors of bone marrow. V was trimmed by 0 bases and J by 1 base, leaving 9 bases between them. The CDR3 is 15 amino acids. Germline V gene lookup returns CDR1 LGHNA and CDR2 YNFKEQ. PCR used 60 Vbeta primers and 13 Jbeta primers. The method was immunoSEQ multiplex PCR; TCRdb's version includes in-frame clones alone and lacks a portion of them. The sample holds roughly 120,000 clones, 80% to 90% seen once. This TCR was sampled from a woman aged 25 to 39 in good health and CMV-seronegative. Sequenced input: PBMCs. V is TRBV4-2 and J is TRBJ1-2; D call uncertain. For the CDR3, the DNA is TGTGCCAGCAGCCAAGAGGTCGGAGTTAACTATGGCTACACCTTC. This codes for CASSQEVGVNYGYTF.